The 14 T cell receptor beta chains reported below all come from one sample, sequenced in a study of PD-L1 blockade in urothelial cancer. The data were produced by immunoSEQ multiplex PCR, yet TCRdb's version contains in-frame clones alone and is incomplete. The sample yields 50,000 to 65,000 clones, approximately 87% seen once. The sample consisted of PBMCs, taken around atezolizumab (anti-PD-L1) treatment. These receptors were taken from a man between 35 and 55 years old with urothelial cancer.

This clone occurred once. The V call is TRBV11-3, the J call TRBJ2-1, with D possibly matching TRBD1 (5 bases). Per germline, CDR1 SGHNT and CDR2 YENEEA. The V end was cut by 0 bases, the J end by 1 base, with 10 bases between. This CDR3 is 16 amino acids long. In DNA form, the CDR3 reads TGTGCCAGCAGCTTAGAAAGGGGTGATTCCTACAATGAGCAGTTCTTC. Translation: CASSLERGDSYNEQFF.

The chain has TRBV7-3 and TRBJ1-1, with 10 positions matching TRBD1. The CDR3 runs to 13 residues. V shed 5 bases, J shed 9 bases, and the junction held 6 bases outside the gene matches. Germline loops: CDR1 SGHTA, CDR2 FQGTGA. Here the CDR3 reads CASSLAGQGKAFF. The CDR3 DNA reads TGTGCCAGCAGCCTAGCGGGACAGGGGAAAGCTTTCTTT. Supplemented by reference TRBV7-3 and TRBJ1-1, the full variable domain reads GAGVSQTPSNKVTEKGKYVELRCDPISGHTALYWYRQSLGQGPEFLIYFQGTGAADDSGLPNDRFFAVRPEGSVSTLKIQRTERGDSAVYLCASSLAGQGKAFFGQGTRLTVV.

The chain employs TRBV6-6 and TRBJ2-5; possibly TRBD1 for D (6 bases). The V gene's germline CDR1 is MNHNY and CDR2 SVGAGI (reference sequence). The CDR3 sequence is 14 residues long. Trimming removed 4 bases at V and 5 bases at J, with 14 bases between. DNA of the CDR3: TGTGCCAGCAGTTCTCACAGGGTTCAGGAGACCCAGTACTTC. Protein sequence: CASSSHRVQETQYF.

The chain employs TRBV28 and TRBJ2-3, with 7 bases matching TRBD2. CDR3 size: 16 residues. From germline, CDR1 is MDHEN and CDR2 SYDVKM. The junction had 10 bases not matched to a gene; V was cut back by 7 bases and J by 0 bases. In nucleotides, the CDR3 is TGTGCCAGCACGGGGGGAGGGCTCGATAGCACAGATACGCAGTATTTT. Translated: CASTGGGLDSTDTQYF.

In DNA, the CDR3 is TGTGCCAGCAGTTCCCCACAGGGTTTAGGTGGCTACACCTTC. This codes for CASSSPQGLGGYTF. The chain has TRBV27 and TRBJ1-2; D may be TRBD1 (6 bases). Germline assignment: CDR1 MNHEY and CDR2 SMNVEV (reference sequence). The V end lost 4 bases, the J end lost 7 bases, and 16 bases lay between the germline ends. The CDR3 extends over 14 amino acids.

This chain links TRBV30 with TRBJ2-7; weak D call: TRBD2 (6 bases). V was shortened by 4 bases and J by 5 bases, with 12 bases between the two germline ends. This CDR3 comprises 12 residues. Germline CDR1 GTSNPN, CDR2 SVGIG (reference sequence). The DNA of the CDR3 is TGTGCCTGGAATAGCGGAGGGGACGAGCAGTACTTC. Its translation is CAWNSGGDEQYF.

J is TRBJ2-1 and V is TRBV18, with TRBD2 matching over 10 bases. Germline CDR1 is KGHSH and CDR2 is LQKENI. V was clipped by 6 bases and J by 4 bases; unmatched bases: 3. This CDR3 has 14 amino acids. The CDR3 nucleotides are TGTGCCAGCTCGTCTAGCGGGGGTTACAATGAGCAGTTCTTC. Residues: CASSSSGGYNEQFF.

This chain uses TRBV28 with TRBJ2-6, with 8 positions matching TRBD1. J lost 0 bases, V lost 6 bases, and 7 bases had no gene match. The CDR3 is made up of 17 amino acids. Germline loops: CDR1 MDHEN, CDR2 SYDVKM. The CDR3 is CASSSGQVFSGANVLTF. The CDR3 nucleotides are TGTGCCAGCAGCTCGGGACAGGTTTTCTCTGGGGCCAACGTCCTGACTTTC.

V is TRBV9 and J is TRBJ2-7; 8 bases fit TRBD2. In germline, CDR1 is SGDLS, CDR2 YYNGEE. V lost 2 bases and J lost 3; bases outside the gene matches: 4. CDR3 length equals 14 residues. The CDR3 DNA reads TGTGCCAGCAGCGTTGGAGCGGGGGACTACGAGCAGTACTTC. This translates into CASSVGAGDYEQYF.

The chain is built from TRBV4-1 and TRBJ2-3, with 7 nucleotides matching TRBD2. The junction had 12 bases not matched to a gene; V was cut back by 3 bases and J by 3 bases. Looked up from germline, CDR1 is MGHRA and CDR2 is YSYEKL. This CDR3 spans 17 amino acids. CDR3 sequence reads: CASSQDPRDYRTDTQYF. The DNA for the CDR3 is TGCGCCAGCAGCCAGGACCCCCGGGACTATCGGACAGATACGCAGTATTTT.

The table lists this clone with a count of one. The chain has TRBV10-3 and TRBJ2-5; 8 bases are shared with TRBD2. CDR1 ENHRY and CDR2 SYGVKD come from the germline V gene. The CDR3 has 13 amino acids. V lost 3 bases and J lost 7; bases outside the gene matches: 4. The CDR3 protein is CAISDTSGRTQYF. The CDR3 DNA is TGTGCCATCAGTGACACTAGCGGCCGGACCCAGTACTTC.

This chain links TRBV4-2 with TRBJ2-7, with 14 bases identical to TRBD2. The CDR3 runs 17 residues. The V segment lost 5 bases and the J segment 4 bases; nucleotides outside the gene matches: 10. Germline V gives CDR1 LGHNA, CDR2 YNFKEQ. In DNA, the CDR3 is TGTGCCAGCAGCTTCACCGGGACTAGCGGGAGTAGTTACGAGCAGTACTTC. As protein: CASSFTGTSGSSYEQYF.

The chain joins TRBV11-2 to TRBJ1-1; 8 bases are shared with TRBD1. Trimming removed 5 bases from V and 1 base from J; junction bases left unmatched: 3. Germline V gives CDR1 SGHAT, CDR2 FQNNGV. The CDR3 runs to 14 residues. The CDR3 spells CASSMGQANTEAFF. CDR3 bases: TGTGCCAGCAGCATGGGACAGGCGAACACTGAAGCTTTCTTT.

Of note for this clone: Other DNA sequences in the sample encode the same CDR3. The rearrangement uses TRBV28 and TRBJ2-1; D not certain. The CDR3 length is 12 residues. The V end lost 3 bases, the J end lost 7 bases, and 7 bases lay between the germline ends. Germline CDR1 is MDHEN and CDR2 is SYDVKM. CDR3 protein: CASSLRVNEQFF. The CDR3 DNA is TGTGCCAGCAGTTTGCGCGTTAATGAGCAGTTCTTC.